The 14 T cell receptor beta chains given below trace back to one sample, sequenced in a study of blood T cell repertoires in COVID-19. Using immunoSEQ multiplex PCR, the repertoire was profiled, and TCRdb retains in-frame clones only, with some absent. The sample includes about 400,000 clones, roughly nine tenths of them seen just once. Sequencing input: PBMCs or T cells enriched from blood (not recorded which). Receptors originate from a woman in her twenties or thirties who had recovered from COVID-19.

CDR3 protein: CATSREVLASGANVLTF. CDR3 DNA sequence: TGTGCCACCAGCAGAGAAGTACTAGCGTCTGGGGCCAACGTCCTGACTTTC. This chain connects TRBV15 to TRBJ2-6; 7 bases are shared with TRBD2. The CDR3 is 17 amino acids. The J segment lost 1 base and the V segment lost 0 bases, leaving 3 bases of the junction unmatched. From germline, CDR1 is LNHNV and CDR2 YYDKDF (reference sequence).

This rearrangement joins TRBV29-1 to TRBJ2-7; D might be TRBD2 (6 bases). The CDR3 has 16 residues. Germline loops: CDR1 SQVTM, CDR2 ANQGSEA. V was trimmed by 4 bases and J by 3 bases, leaving 22 bases between them. The CDR3 spells CSVGGNTGTGYYEQYF. CDR3 DNA: TGCAGCGTTGGTGGTAATACCGGGACTGGTTACTACGAGCAGTACTTC.

V gene TRBV5-6 combines with J gene TRBJ1-1, with 9 nucleotides matching TRBD1. Trimming at V came to 3 bases and at J to 4 bases, leaving 7 bases not matched to a gene. CDR1 and CDR2 (germline): SGHDT, YYEEEE. There are 15 residues in the CDR3. CDR3 DNA sequence: TGTGCCAGCAGCTCGCGGGACAGGGTGGCCACTGAAGCTTTCTTT. It translates to CASSSRDRVATEAFF.

This CDR3 reads CASSFMRDYEQYF. In DNA form, the CDR3 reads TGTGCCAGCAGTTTCATGCGGGACTACGAGCAGTACTTC. The chain carries TRBV27 and TRBJ2-7; D might be TRBD2 (6 bases). The CDR3 has 13 amino acids. Germline CDR1 and CDR2: MNHEY and SMNVEV (reference sequence). V lost 3 bases, J lost 3 bases, and 9 bases lay in between.

The CDR3 DNA is TGTGCCAGCAGCCGAGACATCGCGAACACCGGGGAGCTGTTTTTT. Amino acid sequence: CASSRDIANTGELFF. The chain combines TRBV5-6 with TRBJ2-2; no reliable D call. The length of the CDR3 is 15 residues. The ends were cut back, 4 bases at V and 0 bases at J, with 10 bases in the middle. Germline V gene data show CDR1 as SGHDT and CDR2 as YYEEEE.

The V gene is TRBV15, the J gene TRBJ2-1; 7 positions agree with TRBD1. The V and J ends lost 0 bases and 6 bases, in that order; junction bases with no gene match: 5. The CDR3 sequence is 15 residues long. Looked up from germline, CDR1 is LNHNV and CDR2 is YYDKDF (reference sequence). The DNA of the CDR3 is TGTGCCACCAGCAGAGATCAGAGGGGGCTCAATGAGCAGTTCTTC. This gives the protein CATSRDQRGLNEQFF.

This chain uses TRBV27 with TRBJ2-7; D not certain. The V end lost 5 bases, the J end lost 3 bases, and 14 bases lay between the germline ends. In germline, CDR1 is MNHEY, CDR2 SMNVEV (reference sequence). This CDR3 spans 14 amino acids. CDR3 in amino acids: CASSPTDTYYEQYF. CDR3 nucleotides: TGTGCCAGCAGTCCCACAGACACATACTACGAGCAGTACTTC.

V is TRBV4-2 and J is TRBJ2-3; 15 nucleotides align to TRBD2. Germline V CDR1 and CDR2: LGHNA, YNFKEQ. Losses at the gene ends were 1 base for V and 5 bases for J; bases not matched to a gene: 7. There are 18 residues in the CDR3. This CDR3 is CASSQAPGLAGGGDTQYF. The CDR3 DNA is TGTGCCAGCAGCCAAGCCCCCGGACTAGCGGGAGGGGGAGATACGCAGTATTTT.

This chain uses TRBV2 with TRBJ2-7, with TRBD1 matching 11 bases. V was clipped by 7 bases and J by 3 bases; unmatched bases: 8. This CDR3 region has 15 residues. Germline CDR1 reads SNHLY; CDR2 reads FYNNEI. CDR3: CASTQGQGVIYEQYF. The CDR3 nucleotides are TGTGCCAGCACCCAGGGACAGGGGGTGATCTACGAGCAGTACTTC.

V gene TRBV20-1 combines with J gene TRBJ2-1; D unresolved. The germline CDR1 and CDR2 sequences are DFQATT and SNEGSKA (reference sequence). The CDR3 covers 13 residues. The ends were cut back, 3 bases at V and 8 bases at J, with 14 bases in the middle. The CDR3 reads CSASRASYHEQFF. The DNA for the CDR3 is TGCAGTGCTAGTCGTGCTAGTTATCATGAGCAGTTCTTC.

The J gene is TRBJ1-1, the V gene TRBV5-6, with D hard to call. The CDR3 has 13 amino acids. CDR1 is SGHDT and CDR2 is YYEEEE in the germline V gene. Deletions cut 1 base from V and 1 base from J, with 5 bases between. The CDR3 sequence: CASSLRGNTEAFF. The CDR3 DNA reads TGTGCCAGCAGCTTGCGAGGGAACACTGAAGCTTTCTTT. The variable domain in full, completed from reference TRBV5-6 and TRBJ1-1, reads DAGVTQSPTHLIKTRGQQVTLRCSPKSGHDTVSWYQQALGQGPQFIFQYYEEEERQRGNFPDRFSGHQFPNYSSELNVNALLLGDSALYLCASSLRGNTEAFFGQGTRLTVV.

The genes are TRBV27 and TRBJ1-6; TRBD1 might be the D (5 bases). The V and J ends lost 7 bases and 6 bases respectively, with 19 bases between them. Germline V gene sequence: CDR1 MNHEY, CDR2 SMNVEV (reference sequence). The CDR3 consists of 16 residues. The CDR3 coding sequence is TGTGCCAGCAATGAAGAGCTCCCGGGGGGTAATTCACCCCTCCACTTT. Protein product: CASNEELPGGNSPLHF.

The sample holds one count of this clone. The chain joins TRBV15 to TRBJ1-2, with D possibly matching TRBD1 (5 bases). V lost 2 bases and J 7 bases, leaving 8 bases between the germline ends. Germline CDR1 is LNHNV and CDR2 is YYDKDF (reference sequence). The CDR3 is 12 amino acids. The CDR3 protein is CATSRQGPGYTF. The DNA for the CDR3 is TGTGCCACCAGCAGACAGGGCCCTGGCTACACCTTC.

This clone was seen only a few times. CDR3 amino acids: CASSLGSGGLEQYF. The CDR3 DNA follows: TGTGCCAGCAGTTTAGGTAGCGGGGGGCTCGAGCAGTACTTC. V gene TRBV6-1 combines with J gene TRBJ2-7; 10 bases agree with TRBD2. There are 14 residues in the CDR3. Germline V gene data show CDR1 as MNHNS and CDR2 as SASEGT. J gave up 6 bases and V 5 bases, and 7 bases lay outside the gene matches.